This T cell receptor (beta chain) comes out of a study of blood T cell repertoires in COVID-19. Measured with immunoSEQ multiplex PCR; TCRdb has only the in-frame clones, and not every one. Of about 360,000 clones listed, around 80% are singletons. The CDR3 is made up of 13 amino acids. With V trimmed by 5 bases and J by 2 bases, 0 bases remained unmatched. Germline-derived CDR1 and CDR2 are GTSNPN and SVGIG (reference sequence). Remarks on this clone: The sample contains more than one DNA sequence encoding this CDR3.

The rearrangement links TRBV30 to TRBJ1-5; 10 bases map to TRBD1. Specimen: peripheral blood. This receptor was obtained from a man in his thirties or forties with active or convalescent COVID-19. The CDR3 region is CAWGTGGNQPQHF. The DNA of the CDR3 is TGTGCCTGGGGGACAGGGGGCAATCAGCCCCAGCATTTT.